The clone carrying this T cell receptor (beta chain) was picked up a small number of times. A single record per CDR3 protein comes from TCRdb applying MiXCR to the reads. The sample contains about 400,000 distinct CDR3 sequences, 18% of which appear only once. CDR1 and CDR2 from the germline V gene are MDHEN and SYDVKM. This CDR3 has 16 amino acids. V lost 4 bases, J lost 5 bases, and 20 bases lay in between. This entry is derived from a study of T cell repertoires in cytomegalovirus infection. The overall study: Public TCR beta signatures provided an indication of both CMV infection and a matching HLA type.

The chain couples TRBV28 to TRBJ2-5; weak D call: TRBD2 (6 bases). The sequence came from a human donor in good health (CMV status not recorded). Some clones in this sample may be carry-over from other donors' samples. The sample taken for sequencing was PBMCs. The CDR3 nucleotides are TGTGCCAGCAGTTCCGCGGGGCGGGGCGGAAAGGAGACCCAGTACTTC. The encoded protein is CASSSAGRGGKETQYF.